Below, 28 T cell receptor beta chains from the same sample are listed, as sequenced in a study of shared clonotypes between healthy human individuals. Naive CD8 isolation took CD45RO-negative cells positively selected for CCR7 and excluded terminally differentiated effector memory CD45RA+ cells. Data came from immunoSEQ multiplex PCR; TCRdb stores just in-frame clones and leaves some out. The repertoire consists of about 2.1 million clones, with around 93% occurring once and the leading ten covering about 1.7%. Sequenced input: naive CD8+ T cells from PBMCs. The receptors come from a man aged 18 to 35 in good health. Some clones in this sample may be carry-over from other donors' samples.

The chain links TRBV19 to TRBJ1-1; 10 bases line up with TRBD1. Losses at the gene ends were 5 bases for V and 7 bases for J; bases not matched to a gene: 7. The CDR3 is made up of 14 amino acids. Germline V gives CDR1 LNHDA, CDR2 SQIVND (reference sequence). The DNA for the CDR3 is TGTGCCAGTAGTCCCCTAGGACAGGGGGTTGAAGCTTTCTTT. Its translation: CASSPLGQGVEAFF.

The V call is TRBV7-9, the J call TRBJ2-5, with 10 bases aligning to TRBD2. With 5 bases clipped from V and 4 bases from J, the junction kept 19 bases outside the gene matches. CDR1 and CDR2 (germline): SEHNR, FQNEAQ (reference sequence). The CDR3 loop spans 19 amino acids. The CDR3 is CASSPRALAGVVGRETQYF. CDR3 DNA sequence: TGTGCCAGCAGCCCCCGGGCGCTAGCGGGAGTGGTTGGACGAGAGACCCAGTACTTC. Full variable domain (missing parts from reference TRBV7-9 and TRBJ2-5): DTGVSQNPRHKITKRGQNVTFRCDPISEHNRLYWYRQTLGQGPEFLTYFQNEAQLEKSRLLSDRFSAERPKGSFSTLEIQRTEQGDSAMYLCASSPRALAGVVGRETQYFGPGTRLLVL.

The J gene is TRBJ2-2, the V gene TRBV5-1; TRBD2 matches 9 bases. Germline V gives CDR1 SGHRS, CDR2 YFSETQ. J was trimmed by 0 bases and V by 0 bases; bases with no gene match: 6. The CDR3 spans 18 residues. This CDR3 is CASSLVVGGRANTGELFF. Written as DNA, the CDR3 is TGCGCCAGCAGCTTGGTAGTTGGCGGGAGGGCGAACACCGGGGAGCTGTTTTTT.

The chain combines TRBV15 with TRBJ2-7, with 7 bases aligning to TRBD1. V shed 3 bases and J 3 bases; nucleotides not matched to a gene: 2. This CDR3 comprises 13 residues. Germline values: CDR1 LNHNV, CDR2 YYDKDF (reference sequence). The CDR3 reads CATSRTGRYEQYF. The CDR3 DNA is TGTGCCACCAGCAGGACAGGGCGCTACGAGCAGTACTTC.

This chain links TRBV7-3 with TRBJ2-2, with D tentatively TRBD1 (5 bases). With 6 bases removed from V and 6 bases from J, the gap between germline ends came to 11 bases. CDR1 and CDR2 (germline): SGHTA, FQGTGA. This CDR3 is 13 amino acids long. The CDR3 is CASSPRGPGELFF. The CDR3 DNA reads TGTGCCAGCAGTCCAAGGGGTCCCGGGGAGCTGTTTTTT. Variable domain in full (rest from reference TRBV7-3 and TRBJ2-2): GAGVSQTPSNKVTEKGKYVELRCDPISGHTALYWYRQSLGQGPEFLIYFQGTGAADDSGLPNDRFFAVRPEGSVSTLKIQRTERGDSAVYLCASSPRGPGELFFGEGSRLTVL.

The sample holds a few counts of this clone. The gene calls are TRBV19 and TRBJ2-1; D is perhaps TRBD1 or TRBD2 (6 bases each). Germline V gene lookup returns CDR1 LNHDA and CDR2 SQIVND (reference sequence). Trimming cost V 5 bases and J 7 bases, with 9 bases left between them. This CDR3 contains 12 residues. CDR3 nucleotide sequence: TGTGCCAGTAGTTGGAGGGGGAATGAGCAGTTCTTC. Protein: CASSWRGNEQFF.

The CDR3 nucleotides read TGCGCCAGCAGCCAGACTAGTAGGGCGCCCACTGAAGCTTTCTTT. Protein product: CASSQTSRAPTEAFF. The rearrangement uses TRBV4-1 and TRBJ1-1, with D unclear. Trimming cost V 3 bases and J 4 bases, with 15 bases left between them. The CDR3 consists of 15 residues. Germline V CDR1 and CDR2: MGHRA, YSYEKL.

The CDR3 DNA sequence: TGTGCCAGTAGTATTGTACGGGTCGGACAGCCCCAGCATTTT. It yields the protein CASSIVRVGQPQHF. The V and J genes are TRBV19 and TRBJ1-5; D unresolved. Per germline, CDR1 LNHDA and CDR2 SQIVND (reference sequence). The V and J ends lost 3 bases and 7 bases respectively, with 13 bases between them. The CDR3 is made up of 14 amino acids.

Concerning this clone itself: The germline gene is not matched at one end of the junction; a read error may be the cause. The J gene is TRBJ2-7, the V gene TRBV6-4, with TRBD2 matching over 10 bases. Looked up from germline, CDR1 is MRHNA and CDR2 is SNTAGT. There are 14 residues in the CDR3. In DNA, the CDR3 is TGTGCCAGCAGCAGGACTAGCGGAAGCTACGGGCAGTACTTC. It translates to CASSRTSGSYGQYF.

This CDR3 reads CARARTSGRPEVFNEQFF. CDR3 nucleotides: TGCGCCAGAGCCAGGACTAGCGGGAGGCCGGAGGTATTCAATGAGCAGTTCTTC. This sequence joins TRBV10-1 and TRBJ2-1, with TRBD2 identical over 14 bases. CDR1 is WNHNN, CDR2 SYGVQD, per germline (reference sequence). Unmatched junction bases numbered 16, after V lost 9 bases and J lost 6 bases. The CDR3 extends over 18 amino acids.

This clone was seen only once. The chain is built from TRBV28 and TRBJ2-7; tentatively, D is TRBD1 (5 bases). The CDR3 is made up of 12 amino acids. Per the germline V gene, CDR1 is MDHEN and CDR2 is SYDVKM. The V end lost 2 bases, the J end lost 6 bases, and 8 bases lay between the germline ends. CDR3 nucleotides: TGTGCCAGCAGTTTAGGGGCCGTCGAGCAGTACTTC. Translated: CASSLGAVEQYF.

J is TRBJ2-2 and V is TRBV15, with TRBD1 matching 8 bases. The CDR3 runs 15 residues. The V segment lost 2 bases and the J segment 6 bases; nucleotides outside the gene matches: 5. Looked up from germline, CDR1 is LNHNV and CDR2 is YYDKDF (reference sequence). Here the CDR3 reads CATSRPRTGSGELFF. The CDR3 nucleotides read TGTGCCACCAGCAGACCCCGGACAGGGTCCGGGGAGCTGTTTTTT. Using reference TRBV15 and TRBJ2-2 for the parts outside the CDR3, the full variable domain is DAMVIQNPRYQVTQFGKPVTLSCSQTLNHNVMYWYQQKSSQAPKLLFHYYDKDFNNEADTPDNFQSRRPNTSFCFLDIRSPGLGDTAMYLCATSRPRTGSGELFFGEGSRLTVL.

This clone was recorded only once. The chain couples TRBV19 to TRBJ2-1; the match to TRBD1 covers 10 bases. Germline V gives CDR1 LNHDA, CDR2 SQIVND (reference sequence). The CDR3 runs 18 residues. The V and J ends lost 1 base and 3 bases, in that order; junction bases with no gene match: 9. CDR3 in DNA: TGTGCCAGTAGTATAGGGACAGGGGGACGGAGCTACTACAATGAGCAGTTCTTC. It is translated as CASSIGTGGRSYYNEQFF. Based on the CDR3 plus reference TRBV19 and TRBJ2-1, the full variable domain is DGGITQSPKYLFRKEGQNVTLSCEQNLNHDAMYWYRQDPGQGLRLIYYSQIVNDFQKGDIAEGYSVSREKKESFPLTVTSAQKNPTAFYLCASSIGTGGRSYYNEQFFGPGTRLTVL.

The V call is TRBV7-6, the J call TRBJ2-2; 9 bases align to TRBD2. V shed 6 bases, J shed 6 bases, and the junction held 5 bases outside the gene matches. This CDR3 has 14 residues. CDR1 and CDR2 from the germline V gene are SGHVS and FNYEAQ. The CDR3 protein is CASRLLAGPGELFF. The CDR3 DNA reads as TGTGCCAGCAGGTTACTAGCGGGTCCCGGGGAGCTGTTTTTT.

DNA for the CDR3: TGTGCCAGCAGTTCACCATTTACAGGGAGGCGAGAGCAGTACTTC. Its protein is CASSSPFTGRREQYF. The chain joins TRBV28 to TRBJ2-7; D tentatively fits TRBD1 or TRBD2 (6 bases each). CDR3 length: 15 residues. The ends were cut back, 4 bases at V and 7 bases at J, with 20 bases in the middle. The V gene's germline CDR1 is MDHEN and CDR2 SYDVKM.

The genes are TRBV7-3 and TRBJ2-3, with 10 bases aligning to TRBD1. V shed 4 bases and J 6 bases; nucleotides not matched to a gene: 10. The CDR3 extends over 16 amino acids. In germline, CDR1 is SGHTA, CDR2 FQGTGA. This CDR3 reads CASSSVTGGASDTQYF. The CDR3 nucleotides read TGTGCCAGCAGCTCTGTGACAGGGGGCGCATCGGATACGCAGTATTTT.

This clone was seen only once. The chain is built from TRBV14 and TRBJ1-1, with D perhaps TRBD1 (6 bases). CDR1 SGHDN and CDR2 FVKESK come from the germline V gene. CDR3 length: 15 amino acids. V lost 4 bases and J 6 bases, leaving 18 bases between the germline ends. This chain's CDR3 is CASSLGGRLAPEAFF. CDR3 DNA sequence: TGTGCCAGCAGCCTGGGGGGCAGACTCGCGCCTGAAGCTTTCTTT.

This chain uses TRBV27 with TRBJ2-4; 7 nucleotides agree with TRBD1. J was trimmed by 2 bases and V by 4 bases; bases with no gene match: 11. There are 17 residues in the CDR3. CDR1 is MNHEY, CDR2 SMNVEV, per germline (reference sequence). In DNA form, the CDR3 reads TGTGCCAGCAGTTCCTCCCAGGGGGTGCTAACCAAAAACATTCAGTACTTC. As protein: CASSSSQGVLTKNIQYF.

J is TRBJ1-1 and V is TRBV5-1, with 11 bases identical to TRBD1. This CDR3 has 15 residues. CDR1 and CDR2 from the germline V gene are SGHRS and YFSETQ. V was clipped by 3 bases and J by 8 bases; unmatched bases: 9. The DNA for the CDR3 is TGCGCCAGCAGCTGGACAGGGGGCACGGATGGAGAAGCTTTCTTT. It yields the protein CASSWTGGTDGEAFF.

This clone was seen just once. The chain joins TRBV19 to TRBJ2-7; the D gene is possibly TRBD2 (6 bases). V was cut by 5 bases and J by 0 bases, with 17 bases left in between. In germline, CDR1 is LNHDA, CDR2 SQIVND (reference sequence). The CDR3 covers 16 residues. The CDR3 bases are TGTGCCAGTAGTTACGGGATACGGGGGAGCTCCTACGAGCAGTACTTC. This encodes CASSYGIRGSSYEQYF. Full variable domain (outside the CDR3, taken from reference TRBV19 and TRBJ2-7): DGGITQSPKYLFRKEGQNVTLSCEQNLNHDAMYWYRQDPGQGLRLIYYSQIVNDFQKGDIAEGYSVSREKKESFPLTVTSAQKNPTAFYLCASSYGIRGSSYEQYFGPGTRLTVT.

The rearrangement uses TRBV7-9 and TRBJ1-1; tentatively, D is TRBD1 (5 bases). The CDR3 loop spans 15 amino acids. The V gene lost 4 bases and the J gene lost 0 bases, with 12 bases spanning the gap. Germline assignment: CDR1 SEHNR and CDR2 FQNEAQ (reference sequence). The CDR3 DNA reads TGTGCCAGCAGCTCATTAGAGGGGTTGAACACTGAAGCTTTCTTT. Translated: CASSSLEGLNTEAFF.

This clone has more than one count but fewer than ten. The rearrangement joins TRBV28 to TRBJ1-5; 7 nucleotides line up with TRBD1. This CDR3 spans 15 amino acids. Germline values: CDR1 MDHEN, CDR2 SYDVKM. The V segment lost 5 bases and the J segment 5 bases; nucleotides outside the gene matches: 9. The CDR3 DNA sequence: TGTGCCAGCAGTCCACGGGGACAGCTACATCAGCCCCAGCATTTT. Translated, it gives CASSPRGQLHQPQHF.

The chain employs TRBV2 and TRBJ2-7; tentatively, D is TRBD1 (5 bases). The ends were cut back, 6 bases at V and 0 bases at J, with 15 bases in the middle. The CDR3 runs to 15 residues. CDR1 and CDR2 (germline): SNHLY, FYNNEI. The chain's CDR3 is CASRPAGQGSYEQYF. DNA for the CDR3: TGTGCCAGCAGACCGGCCGGGCAGGGCTCCTACGAGCAGTACTTC.

The chain recombines TRBV20-1 with TRBJ2-7; 8 nucleotides line up with TRBD2. V lost 6 bases and J lost 7; bases outside the gene matches: 2. CDR3 length: 10 residues. Germline CDR1 and CDR2: DFQATT and SNEGSKA (reference sequence). The CDR3 spells CSALAGEQYF. DNA of the CDR3: TGCAGTGCCCTAGCGGGTGAGCAGTACTTC.

In the case of this clone: Other DNA sequences in the same sample also yield this CDR3. This sequence joins TRBV9 and TRBJ2-2, with 9 positions matching TRBD2. Germline V gene lookup returns CDR1 SGDLS and CDR2 YYNGEE. The CDR3 contains 16 residues. Trimming at V came to 7 bases and at J to 2 bases, leaving 9 bases not matched to a gene. The CDR3 DNA sequence: TGTGCCAGCTCCCACCCGACTAGCGGTAACACCGGGGAGCTGTTTTTT. It codes for CASSHPTSGNTGELFF.

This sequence joins TRBV29-1 and TRBJ1-2; D is uncertain. V lost 1 base, J lost 7 bases, and 13 bases lay in between. CDR1 and CDR2 (germline): SQVTM, ANQGSEA. The CDR3 runs to 13 residues. The CDR3 loop reads CSVEVSLVIGYTF. The CDR3 nucleotides are TGCAGCGTTGAAGTTTCGCTGGTAATTGGCTACACCTTC.

The V call is TRBV14, the J call TRBJ1-1, with unresolved D. Trimming stripped 4 bases from V and 0 bases from J, with 12 bases between. The germline CDR1 and CDR2 sequences are SGHDN and FVKESK. The CDR3 runs 15 residues. The CDR3 DNA reads TGTGCCAGCAGCCCCCTGAGAACCCTGAACACTGAAGCTTTCTTT. The encoded protein is CASSPLRTLNTEAFF. Looking up the rest from reference TRBV14 and TRBJ1-1 gives the full variable domain: EAGVTQFPSHSVIEKGQTVTLRCDPISGHDNLYWYRRVMGKEIKFLLHFVKESKQDESGMPNNRFLAERTGGTYSTLKVQPAELEDSGVYFCASSPLRTLNTEAFFGQGTRLTVV.

On this clone: The same CDR3 can be traced to other DNA sequences in this sample. The J gene is TRBJ2-1, the V gene TRBV19; D unresolved. Germline V gives CDR1 LNHDA, CDR2 SQIVND (reference sequence). The CDR3 is 13 residues long. The V and J ends lost 3 bases and 4 bases respectively, with 7 bases between them. The CDR3 sequence: CASSIPGYNEQFF. The CDR3 DNA follows: TGTGCCAGTAGTATTCCCGGATACAATGAGCAGTTCTTC.